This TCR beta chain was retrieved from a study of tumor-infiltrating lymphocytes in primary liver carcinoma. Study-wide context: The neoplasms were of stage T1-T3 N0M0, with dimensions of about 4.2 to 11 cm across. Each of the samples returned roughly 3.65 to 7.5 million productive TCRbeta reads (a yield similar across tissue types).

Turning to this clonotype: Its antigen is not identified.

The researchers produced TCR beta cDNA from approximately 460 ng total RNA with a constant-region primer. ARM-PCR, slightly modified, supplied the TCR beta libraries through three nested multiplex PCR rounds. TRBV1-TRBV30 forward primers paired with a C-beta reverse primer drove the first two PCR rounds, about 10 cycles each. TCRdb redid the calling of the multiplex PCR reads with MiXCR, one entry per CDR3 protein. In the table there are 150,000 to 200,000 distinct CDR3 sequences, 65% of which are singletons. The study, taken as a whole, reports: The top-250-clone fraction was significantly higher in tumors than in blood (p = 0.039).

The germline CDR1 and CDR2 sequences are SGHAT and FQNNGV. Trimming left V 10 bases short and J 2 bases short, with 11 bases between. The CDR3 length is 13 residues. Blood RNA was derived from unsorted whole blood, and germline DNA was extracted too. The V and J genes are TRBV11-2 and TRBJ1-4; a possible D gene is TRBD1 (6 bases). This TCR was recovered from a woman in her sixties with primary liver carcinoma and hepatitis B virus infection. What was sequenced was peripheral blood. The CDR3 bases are TGTGCCATCAGTAGGGGGACTAATGAAAAACTGTTTTTT. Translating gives CAISRGTNEKLFF. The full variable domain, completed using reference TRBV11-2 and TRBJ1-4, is EAGVAQSPRYKIIEKRQSVAFWCNPISGHATLYWYQQILGQGPKLLIQFQNNGVVDDSQLPKDRFSAERLKGVDSTLKIQPAKLEDSAVYLCAISRGTNEKLFFGSGTQLSVL.